A selection of T cell receptor beta chains follows, all from one sample in a study of blood T cell repertoires in COVID-19. Generated by immunoSEQ multiplex PCR, the TCRdb table keeps only in-frame clones and is missing some. The sample yields approximately 200,000 clones, around 84% seen once. Sample: peripheral blood. These receptors came from a woman aged 60-75 years who had recovered from COVID-19. Each CDR3 is given with its conserved first and last residue. D genes are given only for firm matches. Not all rows give a size; the values are once, few, many and, for expanded clones, a class.

>TRBV5-1|-|TRBJ2-5|TRBD2
TGCGCCAGCAGTACCCCTGGGGGGGATGAGACCCAGTACTTC
CASSTPGGDETQYF
>TRBV6-5|-|TRBJ2-1|-
TGTGCCAGCAGTTATCAAGTAACAGGGTTATTTGAGCAGTTCTTC
CASSYQVTGLFEQFF
>TRBV19|-|TRBJ1-1|TRBD1
TGTGCCAGTAGTATCTCAGGGGGCCTAAGACTGAACACTGAAGCTTTCTTT
CASSISGGLRLNTEAFF
>TRBV5-4|-|TRBJ2-2|-
TGTGCCAGCAGCCCACGTTCAGGGGGGCGGGTAACCGGGGAGCTGTTTTTT
CASSPRSGGRVTGELFF
>TRBV6-5|once|TRBJ2-5|TRBD2
TGTGCCAGCAAACGGACTAGCGTCTACCAAGAGACCCAGTACTTC
CASKRTSVYQETQYF
>TRBV20-1|-|TRBJ1-2|TRBD1
TGCAGTGCCTGGGACAGGGGTGGCTACACCTTC
CSAWDRGGYTF
>TRBV30|-|TRBJ2-7|-
TGTGCCTGGAGTGGGGGGCACTACGAGCAGTACTTC
CAWSGGHYEQYF
>TRBV4-1|-|TRBJ1-1|TRBD1
TGCGCCAGCAGCCCGACAGGGGGGACTGAAGCTTTCTTT
CASSPTGGTEAFF
>TRBV20-1|once|TRBJ1-6|-
TGCAGTGCTAGTGGGCAGGGACTTGGATTTTCACCCCTCCACTTT
CSASGQGLGFSPLHF
>TRBV5-4|-|TRBJ2-7|TRBD1
TGTGCCAGCAGCCCCTCGACAGGGGAGTCCTACGAGCAGTACTTC
CASSPSTGESYEQYF
>TRBV18|-|TRBJ1-5|TRBD1
TGTGCCAGCTCACTTGACAGGGGGCTATTCAATCAGCCCCAGCATTTT
CASSLDRGLFNQPQHF
>TRBV3-1/TRBV3-2|few|TRBJ1-4|-
TGTGCCAGCAGCATTAACCCGACAGGTGAAAAACTGTTTTTT
CASSINPTGEKLFF
>TRBV11-2|-|TRBJ1-6|-
TGTGCCAGCAGCTTAGATCAGAACTATAATTCACCCCTCCACTTT
CASSLDQNYNSPLHF
>TRBV2|-|TRBJ2-2|TRBD1
TGTGCCAGCAGTGCGACCGGGACAGACACCGGGGAGCTGTTTTTT
CASSATGTDTGELFF
>TRBV5-5|-|TRBJ2-7|-
TGTGCCAGCAGCTCCCGACAGTCGAATTACTACGAGCAGTACTTC
CASSSRQSNYYEQYF
>TRBV20-1|-|TRBJ1-5|-
TGCAGTGCTAGTTCACAGGGATTCGGCAATCAGCCCCAGCATTTT
CSASSQGFGNQPQHF
>TRBV9|-|TRBJ2-7|TRBD1
TGTGCCAGCAGCGGGACAGGGGCCACCTACGAGCAGTACTTC
CASSGTGATYEQYF
>TRBV4-1|-|TRBJ2-7|-
TGCGCCAGCAGCCAATACGTTAGGGGGGGTTTTTCCTACGAGCAGTACTTC
CASSQYVRGGFSYEQYF
>TRBV12-5|-|TRBJ2-3|TRBD2
TGTGCTAGTGGTTTGTTAGCGGGGCAAACAGATACGCAGTATTTT
CASGLLAGQTDTQYF
>TRBV5-6|-|TRBJ1-5|-
TGTGCCAGCAGCCAGGGGTATCTCTCTAAGCCCCAGCATTTT
CASSQGYLSKPQHF
>TRBV9|-|TRBJ2-1|TRBD2
TGTGCCAGCAGCGCTAGCGGGGGGGCTGGCTCCTACAATGAGCAGTTCTTC
CASSASGGAGSYNEQFF
>TRBV9|-|TRBJ1-1|TRBD1
TGTGCCAGCAGCGCACTTCCGGGACAGACCCTGAACACTGAAGCTTTCTTT
CASSALPGQTLNTEAFF
>TRBV3-1/TRBV3-2|few|TRBJ2-5|-
TGTGCCAGCAGCTACGACAGAGGAGAGACCCAGTACTTC
CASSYDRGETQYF
>TRBV6-5|few|TRBJ1-6|TRBD1
TGTGCCAGCAGTTCGACAGGGGTTTCCTATAATTCACCCCTCCACTTT
CASSSTGVSYNSPLHF
>TRBV12-3/TRBV12-4|-|TRBJ1-1|TRBD1
TGTGCCAGCAGTTCCCGGGACAGGGAGAGAGCTTTCTTT
CASSSRDRERAFF
>TRBV7-2|few|TRBJ2-7|TRBD1
TGTGCCAGCAGCTACCCGGGACAGGGGTACGAGCAGTACTTC
CASSYPGQGYEQYF
>TRBV4-1|-|TRBJ2-1|-
TGCGCCAGCAGCCAAGTGGGGCGGAGCTCCTACAATGAGCAGTTCTTC
CASSQVGRSSYNEQFF
>TRBV6-5|-|TRBJ2-2|-
TGTGCCAGCAGTTACTCCCGGGACTCCACCGGGGAGCTGTTTTTT
CASSYSRDSTGELFF
>TRBV11-3|few|TRBJ2-1|-
TGTGCCAGCAGCTCCAGGCGCGGGTCTTCGGCCTACAATGAGCAGTTCTTC
CASSSRRGSSAYNEQFF
>TRBV6-2/TRBV6-3|-|TRBJ1-3|TRBD1
TGTGCCAGCAGTTACATTTTCGGGACAGCGACTCTCTCTGGAAACACCATATATTTT
CASSYIFGTATLSGNTIYF
>TRBV10-3|-|TRBJ1-2|TRBD1
TGTGCCATCAGTGAACCGGGACAGCCTTACCTTAACTATGGCTACACCTTC
CAISEPGQPYLNYGYTF
>TRBV5-6|-|TRBJ2-3|-
TGTGCCAGCAGCTCTCAGGCAGATACGCAGTATTTT
CASSSQADTQYF
>TRBV5-1|-|TRBJ2-2|-
TGCGCCAGCAGCTCGGGACTGAACACCGGGGAGCTGTTTTTT
CASSSGLNTGELFF
>TRBV29-1|-|TRBJ1-1|-
TGCAGCGTTGAAGGTCAGACGGGGAGTTTCCCAAGGGCCCTCATCTTT
CSVEGQTGSFPRALIF
>TRBV9|-|TRBJ1-5|-
TGTGCCAGCAGCGTAGGGACAGCAAATCAGCCCCAGCATTTT
CASSVGTANQPQHF
>TRBV29-1|-|TRBJ1-4|-
TGCAGCGTTGAAGCAGGGGTTGATGAAAAACTGTTTTTT
CSVEAGVDEKLFF
>TRBV6-4|few|TRBJ1-2|TRBD1
TGTGCCAGCAGTCCCTGGACAGGGGGAGACTATGGCTACACCTTC
CASSPWTGGDYGYTF
>TRBV12-3/TRBV12-4|-|TRBJ2-1|-
TGTGCCAGCAGTGTGACACCATCTGGGGAGCAGTTCTTC
CASSVTPSGEQFF
>TRBV4-1|-|TRBJ1-1|-
TGCGCCAGCAGCCAAGATTTGGGCCAGGGGCACCACGGGATGAACACTGAAGCTTTCTTT
CASSQDLGQGHHGMNTEAFF
>TRBV5-1|-|TRBJ2-7|TRBD1
TGCGCCAGCAGCTTACTAGACAGGGCGTCCAACGAGCAGTACTTC
CASSLLDRASNEQYF
>TRBV18|once|TRBJ1-6|TRBD1
TGTGCCAGCTCCCGACAGGGGGCAGATTCACCCCTCCACTTT
CASSRQGADSPLHF
>TRBV7-2|once|TRBJ1-4|-
TGTGCCAGCAGCTTATATACAGAAAAACTGTTTTTT
CASSLYTEKLFF
>TRBV4-1|-|TRBJ2-1|TRBD2
TGCGCCAGCAGCCAAGAAGGGGCTAGCGGCTACAATGAGCAGTTCTTC
CASSQEGASGYNEQFF
>TRBV11-2|-|TRBJ1-4|TRBD1
TGTGCCAGCAGGCGACAGGGATTCGCTAATGAAAAACTGTTTTTT
CASRRQGFANEKLFF
>TRBV20-1|-|TRBJ1-2|-
TGCAGTGCCCCAACAGCCTATGGCTACACCTTC
CSAPTAYGYTF
>TRBV6-5|few|TRBJ1-1|-
TGTGCCAGCAGTTACGGCCAGGCGCAGGTTCCTGAAGCTTTCTTT
CASSYGQAQVPEAFF
>TRBV12-3/TRBV12-4|-|TRBJ1-2|-
TGTGCCAGCAGTTTTGGGACATCAGACACCTTC
CASSFGTSDTF
>TRBV10-3|-|TRBJ2-5|-
TGTGCCATCAGTGTAGCCATCCAGGGCGAGACCCAGTACTTC
CAISVAIQGETQYF
>TRBV6-5|many|TRBJ2-7|TRBD1
TGTGCCAGCCGCAGGGGGCTGTACGACGAGCAGTACTTC
CASRRGLYDEQYF
>TRBV5-6|-|TRBJ1-2|TRBD1
TGTGCCAGCAGCGACGGGACAGGGTTTAACTATGGCTACACCTTC
CASSDGTGFNYGYTF
>TRBV3-1/TRBV3-2|-|TRBJ1-2|TRBD1
TGTGCCAGCAGCCAAGTTAAAGGGGGCTACTATGGCTACACCTTC
CASSQVKGGYYGYTF
>TRBV3-1/TRBV3-2|few|TRBJ1-1|TRBD1
TGTGCCAGCAGCCCGACAGGGGCCCAGAACACTGAAGCTTTCTTT
CASSPTGAQNTEAFF
>TRBV5-1|-|TRBJ2-3|-
TGCGCCAGCAACGAAAGGCAGGGCGACACAGATACGCAGTATTTT
CASNERQGDTDTQYF
>TRBV5-5|-|TRBJ2-7|TRBD1
TGTGCCAGCAGCGCGGCCGGGACAGCAGTCTACGAGCAGTACTTC
CASSAAGTAVYEQYF